Listed below are T cell receptor beta chains from one sample, sequenced in a study of low-dose radiotherapy and immunotherapy resistance in tumors. MiXCR was run by TCRdb on the reads, yielding one entry per CDR3 protein. The sample has 95,000 to 100,000 distinct CDR3 sequences, about a fifth seen once; the top ten hold about 4%. Sequences were derived from PBMCs, sampled after low-dose radiotherapy plus immunotherapy. These receptors came from a male donor with prostate cancer. CDR3s include the opening cysteine and the closing phenylalanine or tryptophan. A D gene is named only where the DNA matches it firmly. Not every row has a clone size; where given, it reads once, few, many or a size class.

>TRBV19|TRBD1|TRBJ1-1|many
CASSTRQGSAEAFF
TGTGCCAGTAGTACCCGACAGGGGTCGGCTGAAGCTTTCTTT
>TRBV4-1|TRBD1|TRBJ2-6|many
CASSQDDRGSGANVLTF
TGCGCCAGCAGCCAAGATGACAGGGGCTCTGGGGCCAACGTCCTGACTTTC
>TRBV7-9|-|TRBJ2-7|many
CASSPPLYPNSYEQYF
TGTGCCAGCAGCCCCCCGTTGTACCCTAACTCCTACGAGCAGTACTTC
>TRBV15|TRBD2|TRBJ2-2|many
CATAGVNTGELFF
TGTGCCACAGCGGGGGTTAACACCGGGGAGCTGTTTTTT
>TRBV19|-|TRBJ1-5|-
CASSILDDNNQSQHF
TGTGCCAGTAGTATCTTGGACGACAACAATCAGTCCCAGCATTTT
>TRBV7-9|-|TRBJ2-5|-
CASSLVAGGETRYF
TGTGCCAGCAGCTTGGTGGCAGGCGGGGAGACCCGGTACTTC
>TRBV5-4|TRBD1|TRBJ2-7|many
CATSDRAYEQYF
TGTGCCACCTCTGACAGGGCTTACGAGCAGTACTTC
>TRBV20-1|TRBD1|TRBJ1-2|many
CSPYQQGYYGYTF
TGCAGTCCTTACCAACAGGGGTACTATGGCTACACCTTC
>TRBV5-6|-|TRBJ2-3|-
CASSPGGRSTDTQYF
TGTGCCAGCAGCCCCGGAGGACGGAGCACAGATACGCAGTATTTT
>TRBV11-2|-|TRBJ2-3|many
CASSAVGGFGTDTQYF
TGTGCCAGCAGCGCCGTGGGGGGCTTTGGCACAGATACGCAGTATTTT
>TRBV12-3/TRBV12-4|-|TRBJ1-1|many
CASSFSENTEAFF
TGTGCCAGCAGTTTTTCAGAAAACACTGAAGCTTTCTTT
>TRBV28|-|TRBJ2-7|once
CASSSWTYEQYF
TGTGCCAGCAGTTCGTGGACCTACGAGCAGTACTTC
>TRBV19|TRBD2|TRBJ2-3|many
CATGVAGGLADTQYF
TGTGCCACCGGGGTAGCGGGAGGTTTGGCAGATACGCAGTATTTT
>TRBV18|-|TRBJ1-3|few
CAKNTVRRGNTIYF
TGTGCCAAAAACACAGTACGACGCGGAAACACCATATATTTT
>TRBV13|-|TRBJ2-7|many
CASSFQSYEQYF
TGTGCCAGCAGCTTTCAGTCCTACGAGCAGTACTTC
>TRBV27|TRBD2|TRBJ2-1|few
CASSPGLAGTSSYNEQFF
TGTGCCAGCAGCCCGGGACTAGCGGGGACGAGCTCCTACAATGAGCAGTTCTTC
>TRBV20-1|-|TRBJ2-3|many
CSAGRAGDPDTQYF
TGCAGTGCTGGGAGGGCAGGGGACCCAGATACGCAGTATTTT
>TRBV24-1|-|TRBJ2-2|-
CATSEVGGELFF
TGTGCCACCAGTGAGGTAGGCGGGGAGCTGTTTTTT
>TRBV29-1|-|TRBJ2-5|few
CSVQPVTGYQETQYF
TGCAGCGTCCAGCCTGTAACAGGGTACCAAGAGACCCAGTACTTC
>TRBV3-1|TRBD2|TRBJ2-5|many
CASHSGGAETQYF
TGTGCCAGCCATAGCGGGGGGGCGGAGACCCAGTACTTC
>TRBV27|-|TRBJ2-7|few
CASSLSRRAYEQYF
TGTGCCAGCAGTTTATCCCGGCGAGCCTACGAGCAGTACTTC
>TRBV18|TRBD1|TRBJ2-7|many
CASSPTGTGGPEQYF
TGTGCCAGCTCACCCACCGGGACAGGGGGACCCGAGCAGTACTTC